The T cell receptor beta chain described here comes from a study of blood T cell repertoires in COVID-19. Turning to the study itself: Acute and convalescent COVID-19 samples came from the United States, Italy and Spain.

This clone occurred once. The V and J ends lost 3 bases and 2 bases respectively, with 13 bases between them. The CDR3 is 15 residues long. In germline, CDR1 is MNHNS, CDR2 SASEGT. Clones were read by immunoSEQ multiplex PCR, and TCRdb kept only the in-frame ones, dropping some. Of just under 85,000 clones in the sample, around 84% were seen once. This receptor was obtained from an elderly man with active or convalescent COVID-19. The specimen was peripheral blood. J is TRBJ1-1 and V is TRBV6-1; possibly TRBD1 for D (5 bases). DNA for the CDR3: TGTGCCAGCAGTGATGTTGGGGCGCGTAACACTGAAGCTTTCTTT. Translation gives CASSDVGARNTEAFF.